Listed below are T cell receptor beta chains from one sample, sequenced in a study of beta chain features in type 1 diabetes. Only in-frame clones appear in the TCRdb table, and some are missing; sequencing was by immunoSEQ multiplex PCR. The table has 70,000 to 90,000 clones, 30% to 35% seen once. Sequences were obtained from stem cell memory CD4+ T cells from blood. These receptor sequences come from a woman between 18 and 29 years old in good health. The CDR3 runs from the conserved cysteine through the conserved F or W. The D gene is left open where the match is weak. Size tells how often a clone was seen (once, few, many) or the class of an expanded clone, and some rows leave it out.

>TRBJ1-5|TRBV30|-|-
TGTGCCTGGAGTCGGGACATCCAGGGCAATCAGCCCCAGCATTTT
CAWSRDIQGNQPQHF
>TRBJ2-5|TRBV18|-|-
TGTGCCAGCTCACGGCTCCAAGAGACCCAGTACTTC
CASSRLQETQYF
>TRBJ1-2|TRBV19|once|TRBD1
TGTGCCAGTACCGGACAGGGCGGCTATGGCTACACCTTC
CASTGQGGYGYTF
>TRBJ2-7|TRBV30|-|-
TGTGCCTGGAACCCGACAGGGAGGTCCTACGAGCAGTACTTC
CAWNPTGRSYEQYF
>TRBJ2-1|TRBV4-2|-|TRBD2
TGTGCCAGCAGCCAAGGCGCAGCGGGAGGGAGGAATGAGCAGTTCTTC
CASSQGAAGGRNEQFF
>TRBJ1-2|TRBV6-6|-|-
TGTGCCAGCAGGGACGGACTTAGGGACTATGGCTACACCTTC
CASRDGLRDYGYTF
>TRBJ2-5|TRBV5-4|few|-
TGTGCCAGCAGCTTGACGGGACTCATCCAAGAGACCCAGTACTTC
CASSLTGLIQETQYF
>TRBJ2-4|TRBV19|many|TRBD1
TGTGCCAGTAGTAGAACAGGGGCCGACATTCAGTACTTC
CASSRTGADIQYF
>TRBJ2-7|TRBV5-1|-|TRBD1
TGCGCCAGCAGCCACGGGACAGGAGACTACGAGCAGTACTTC
CASSHGTGDYEQYF
>TRBJ1-5|TRBV4-1|few|-
TGCGCCAGCAGCCAAGTCCACCAGGTTTTTAGCAATCAGCCCCAGCATTTT
CASSQVHQVFSNQPQHF
>TRBJ1-1|TRBV18|-|TRBD1
TGTGCCAGCTCACCTCAGACAGGGGGGAACACTGAAGCTTTCTTT
CASSPQTGGNTEAFF
>TRBJ1-3|TRBV11-2|-|-
TGTGCCAGCAGCTATATATCGGACAGCCACTCTGGAAACACCATATATTTT
CASSYISDSHSGNTIYF
>TRBJ1-2|TRBV2|-|-
TGTGCCAGCAGTGAAGAGAGGGCCGGAAACTATGGCTACACCTTC
CASSEERAGNYGYTF
>TRBJ1-1|TRBV9|-|-
TGTGCCAGCAGCGTAGGACCAGCGGGCACTGAAGCTTTCTTT
CASSVGPAGTEAFF
>TRBJ2-5|TRBV11-2|few|-
TGTGCCAGCAGCTTAGTGTCCAGGGAAGAGACCCAGTACTTC
CASSLVSREETQYF
>TRBJ2-7|TRBV6-1|few|TRBD1
TGTGCCAGCAGGGAGACAGGGCTCCGAGTCCACGAGCAGTACTTC
CASRETGLRVHEQYF
>TRBJ2-7|TRBV5-1|-|-
TGCGCCAGCAGCTTAAGGGCAGGACTAACCTACGAGCAGTACTTC
CASSLRAGLTYEQYF
>TRBJ1-2|TRBV7-2|few|-
TGTGCCAGCAGCTTAGCTCTCGGCTATGGCTACACCTTC
CASSLALGYGYTF
>TRBJ1-5|TRBV30|-|-
TGTGCCTGGAGTGGTCGGGACACCTATCAGCCCCAGCATTTT
CAWSGRDTYQPQHF
>TRBJ1-2|TRBV7-2|-|-
TGTGCCAGCAGCTTAGGACAGACTAACTATGGCTACACCTTC
CASSLGQTNYGYTF
>TRBJ2-1|TRBV2|few|TRBD2
TGTGCCAGCAGCGAGTCGGGGACTAGCGGCGATGAGCAGTTCTTC
CASSESGTSGDEQFF
>TRBJ1-2|TRBV6-5|-|TRBD1
TGTGCCAGCAGTACAAACAGGGGGCTGGGCTATGGCTACACCTTC
CASSTNRGLGYGYTF
>TRBJ2-2|TRBV11-2|few|-
TGTGCCAGCAGCTTAAGAGGAGGGGGGGAGCTGTTTTTT
CASSLRGGGELFF
>TRBJ1-2|TRBV18|few|TRBD1
TGTGCCAGCTCAGGCGGAACGGGACAGGGGGCGCGTGGCTACACCTTC
CASSGGTGQGARGYTF
>TRBJ2-5|TRBV27|-|-
TGTGCCAGCAGTCCTCAGACAGGACCCCAAGAGACCCAGTACTTC
CASSPQTGPQETQYF
>TRBJ2-7|TRBV30|-|TRBD1
TGTGCCTGTGAGGACAGGGGATCCTACGAGCAGTACTTC
CACEDRGSYEQYF
>TRBJ1-1|TRBV7-9|-|-
TGTGCCAGCAGCCCGGACTCCGGCAGGGGTAACACTGAAGCTTTCTTT
CASSPDSGRGNTEAFF
>TRBJ2-7|TRBV7-6|once|TRBD2
TGTGCCAGCAGCTTAGCCGGGGGGGCCCAGTACGAGCAGTACTTC
CASSLAGGAQYEQYF
>TRBJ2-3|TRBV4-1|few|TRBD2
TGCGCCAGCAGCCAAGAGGGGCTAGCGGGAGGCACAGATACGCAGTATTTT
CASSQEGLAGGTDTQYF
>TRBJ1-2|TRBV11-2|-|-
TGTGCCAGCAGCTTTCAGGGGTTTAACTATGGCTACACCTTC
CASSFQGFNYGYTF
>TRBJ2-1|TRBV7-3|-|-
TGTGCCAGCAGCCCCCGCGGTAGCGCGGACAATGAGCAGTTCTTC
CASSPRGSADNEQFF
>TRBJ2-5|TRBV12-5|-|-
TGTGCTAGTGGTTTTGATGCCGCGGCCCAGTACTTC
CASGFDAAAQYF
>TRBJ1-1|TRBV10-3|-|-
TGTGCCATCAGTGAGAGTCAGGGCAGGAACACTGAAGCTTTCTTT
CAISESQGRNTEAFF
>TRBJ2-4|TRBV18|-|TRBD2
TGTGCCAGCTCCCCTGGGGGAGGGAATAAAAACATTCAGTACTTC
CASSPGGGNKNIQYF
>TRBJ1-2|TRBV20-1|-|-
TGCAGTGCTCTGTCGGGAACTCGCTACACCTTC
CSALSGTRYTF
>TRBJ2-7|TRBV4-1|-|TRBD1
TGCGCCAGCAGCCAAGAAATTCGGCCCGGGACAGTCCAATACGAGCAGTACTTC
CASSQEIRPGTVQYEQYF
>TRBJ1-2|TRBV19|-|-
TGTGCCAGTAGTATAAGTGCAGCGAACTATGGCTACACCTTC
CASSISAANYGYTF
>TRBJ2-5|TRBV5-1|few|TRBD1
TGCGCCAGCAGCATGGGACAGGGTGAGACCCAGTACTTC
CASSMGQGETQYF